These 13 T cell receptor beta chains share one sample of origin, sequenced in a study of blood T cells in healthy people across ages. Next came a second PCR, run for roughly 6 to 11 cycles, which used a sample-barcoded 5' primer along with a J-beta primer mix. TCRdb re-called the 5' RACE reads through MiXCR, storing one row per CDR3 protein. The sample includes 800,000 to 950,000 distinct CDR3 sequences, under 50% of them seen just once. Sequenced: blood. The source is a man aged 25-45 years in good health.

The V gene is TRBV4-2, the J gene TRBJ2-3; no clear D. Trimming took 0 bases from V and 0 from J, leaving 7 bases between them. Germline V gives CDR1 LGHNA, CDR2 YNFKEQ. The CDR3 runs 15 residues. For the CDR3, the DNA is TGTGCCAGCAGCCAAGATCAGCGAAGCACAGATACGCAGTATTTT. This translates into CASSQDQRSTDTQYF.

As concerns this clonotype: A much bigger clone sits one base away, suggesting this may be a read error. This chain joins TRBV6-2 or TRBV6-3 and TRBJ2-1; TRBD1 matches at 7 bases. This CDR3 has 12 amino acids. After removal of 6 bases from V and 12 bases from J, the junction contained 8 bases not matched to a gene. Germline assignment: CDR1 MNHEY and CDR2 SVGEGT. For the CDR3, the DNA is TGTGCCAGCAGCTCGAGGGGGCTTGGGCAGTTCTTC. This sequence encodes CASSSRGLGQFF.

This chain links TRBV18 with TRBJ2-4; D not certain. The CDR3 contains 17 residues. Trimming stripped 5 bases from V and 0 bases from J, with 17 bases between. In germline, CDR1 is KGHSH, CDR2 LQKENI. The CDR3: CASSSILATLAKNIQYF. CDR3 in DNA: TGTGCCAGCTCATCTATCCTCGCGACACTAGCCAAAAACATTCAGTACTTC.

This clonotype showed up just a few times. J is TRBJ2-7 and V is TRBV29-1; 7 bases agree with TRBD2. Germline values: CDR1 SQVTM, CDR2 ANQGSEA. J was trimmed by 4 bases and V by 2 bases; bases with no gene match: 5. The CDR3 totals 13 residues. In nucleotides, the CDR3 is TGCAGCGTTGAACCGGCAGCGGGGTACGAGCAGTACTTC. The encoded protein is CSVEPAAGYEQYF.

The chain uses TRBV6-2 or TRBV6-3 and TRBJ2-7, with 11 bases fitting TRBD1. The DNA end is more similar to TRBJ2-5, so the J call may be wrong. This CDR3 comprises 16 residues. Germline CDR1 reads MNHEY; CDR2 reads SVGEGT. The CDR3 DNA is TGTGCCAGCAGCCACCCCAGGACAGGGGGCGGTGAGACCCAGTACTTC. The encoded protein is CASSHPRTGGGETQYF.

As to this clonotype: At one end, the junction sequence differs from germline, possibly due to a read error. This chain uses TRBV12-3 or TRBV12-4 with TRBJ2-3; 13 bases map to TRBD2. The CDR3 contains 15 residues. CDR3 in DNA: TGTGCCAGCAGACGACTAGCGGGGGGAGCAGATGCGCAGTATTTT. It yields the protein CASRRLAGGADAQYF.

This clonotype occurred a few times. V usage is TRBV7-2 and J usage is TRBJ2-3, with 11 bases lining up with TRBD2. Trimming removed 2 bases from V and 4 bases from J; junction bases left unmatched: 2. The CDR3 contains 15 residues. Germline CDR1 and CDR2: SGHTA and FQGNSA. As DNA, the CDR3 is TGTGCCAGCAGCTTAACGGGACTAGCGGCAGATACGCAGTATTTT. It yields the protein CASSLTGLAADTQYF.

Only a few counts were recorded for this clonotype. CDR3 sequence (DNA): TGCGCCAGCAGCCAAGACTACAGTGGACAGCTCAATGAGCAGTTCTTC. This translates into CASSQDYSGQLNEQFF. V and J are TRBV4-3 and TRBJ2-1, with D possibly TRBD1 on 6 matching bases. The V end was cut by 0 bases, the J end by 6 bases, with 15 bases between. In germline, CDR1 is LGHNA, CDR2 YSLEER. The CDR3 consists of 16 residues.

This chain uses TRBV3-1 with TRBJ1-3, with no clear D. Trimming left V 2 bases short and J 1 base short, with 12 bases between. The CDR3 consists of 16 residues. Germline V CDR1 and CDR2: LGHDT, YNNKEL (reference sequence). In DNA, the CDR3 is TGTGCCAGCAGCCAAAAGGGTCCGGGGTCTGGAAACACCATATATTTT. Translating it yields CASSQKGPGSGNTIYF. The full variable domain, in which reference TRBV3-1 and TRBJ1-3 provide the parts outside the CDR3, is DTAVSQTPKYLVTQMGNDKSIKCEQNLGHDTMYWYKQDSKKFLKIMFSYNNKELIINETVPNRFSPKSPDKAHLNLHINSLELGDSAVYFCASSQKGPGSGNTIYFGEGSWLTVV.

In its sample, this clonotype was seen a few times. The chain joins TRBV4-2 to TRBJ1-6; D not certain. The CDR3 runs 15 residues. Trimming took off 1 base at V and 5 bases at J, with 9 bases between the two ends. The V gene's germline CDR1 is LGHNA and CDR2 YNFKEQ. The CDR3 DNA reads as TGTGCCAGCAGCCAAGTTCGTCCCGATAATTCACCCCTCCACTTT. Its translation is CASSQVRPDNSPLHF.

V gene TRBV6-2 or TRBV6-3 combines with J gene TRBJ1-2, with TRBD1 as a possible D gene (6 bases). Germline loops: CDR1 MNHEY, CDR2 SVGEGT. V was trimmed by 2 bases and J by 5 bases, leaving 21 bases between them. This CDR3 region has 17 residues. CDR3 loop: CASSYPATGPPLYGYTF. CDR3 in DNA: TGTGCCAGCAGTTACCCGGCGACAGGCCCTCCGCTATATGGCTACACCTTC.

The gene calls are TRBV29-1 and TRBJ2-2, with a weak D call TRBD1 (6 bases). The CDR3 covers 14 residues. The germline V and J ends were trimmed by 2 bases and 2 bases, with 9 bases remaining between them. In germline, CDR1 is SQVTM, CDR2 ANQGSEA. In DNA, the CDR3 is TGCAGCGTTGAAAAACAGGGTAACACCGGGGAGCTGTTTTTT. Translation gives CSVEKQGNTGELFF.

This clonotype was seen a few times. The chain couples TRBV9 to TRBJ2-3; 7 nucleotides match TRBD2. Germline V lookup: CDR1 SGDLS, CDR2 YYNGEE. The CDR3 spans 16 residues. Trimming at V came to 4 bases and at J to 1 base, leaving 9 bases not matched to a gene. CDR3 coding DNA: TGTGCCAGCAGCCCCCGACACGCGGGGGGCACAGATACGCAGTATTTT. Amino acids: CASSPRHAGGTDTQYF.